The 9 T cell receptor beta chains below come from one sample, sequenced in a study of T-cell reconstitution after alpha-beta-depleted transplantation in children. Unique molecular identifiers were used in preparing the TCRbeta library. TCRdb reprocessed the PCR reads via MiXCR and lists one record per CDR3 protein. The sample contains about 130,000 distinct CDR3 sequences, about 9.5% of which appear only once. Material: PBMCs, mostly from graft donor cells, obtained 180 days after TCRalphabeta/CD19-depleted stem cell transplant. These receptors all stem from a girl under three years old who had a stem cell transplant for combined immunodeficiency, so the T cells may come from the graft donor.

The gene calls are TRBV30 and TRBJ2-3, with 9 positions matching TRBD1. Germline trimming cut 1 base from V and 4 bases from J; bases unmatched to any gene: 6. CDR1 and CDR2 (germline): GTSNPN, SVGIG (reference sequence). The CDR3 contains 15 residues. The CDR3 region is CAWSAGQGGADTQYF. The CDR3, as DNA: TGTGCCTGGAGTGCGGGACAGGGTGGCGCAGATACGCAGTATTTT.

The table lists this clonotype with many counts. The chain uses TRBV6-2 or TRBV6-3 and TRBJ2-1; 13 bases fit TRBD2. The CDR3 covers 14 residues. Germline loops: CDR1 MNHEY, CDR2 SVGEGT. J was trimmed by 12 bases and V by 5 bases; bases with no gene match: 7. CDR3 region: CASSQPGLAGWQFF. The CDR3 DNA sequence: TGTGCCAGCAGTCAACCGGGACTAGCGGGATGGCAGTTCTTC.

This clonotype has more than one count but fewer than ten. V and J are TRBV5-1 and TRBJ2-5; 7 nucleotides align to TRBD2. Per germline, CDR1 SGHRS and CDR2 YFSETQ. There are 14 residues in the CDR3. V lost 4 bases, J lost 3 bases, and 6 bases stayed unmatched. The CDR3 nucleotides read TGCGCCAGCAGCCGTGACGGGGGGAAAGAGACCCAGTACTTC. Translated, it gives CASSRDGGKETQYF.

This clonotype was found a few times. The V gene is TRBV10-3, the J gene TRBJ2-7; D ambiguous. The CDR3 spans 15 residues. The V and J ends lost 3 bases and 3 bases respectively, with 15 bases between them. Germline lookup yields CDR1 ENHRY and CDR2 SYGVKD. As DNA, the CDR3 is TGTGCCATCAGTGAACGGTCAAAGGGTCACTACGAGCAGTACTTC. Its translation: CAISERSKGHYEQYF.

The chain combines TRBV27 with TRBJ2-1, with 8 bases that match TRBD2. The CDR3 length is 15 residues. The junction had 3 bases not matched to a gene; V was cut back by 4 bases and J by 1 base. CDR1 MNHEY and CDR2 SMNVEV come from the germline V gene (reference sequence). CDR3 sequence (DNA): TGTGCCAGCAGTTCCGGGACTAGATCCTACAATGAGCAGTTCTTC. It encodes CASSSGTRSYNEQFF.

This clonotype was seen repeatedly, ten times or more. This chain connects TRBV20-1 to TRBJ2-5, with D tentatively TRBD2 (6 bases). This CDR3 is 13 amino acids long. V lost 3 bases, J lost 1 base, and 9 bases lay in between. The germline CDR1 and CDR2 sequences are DFQATT and SNEGSKA (reference sequence). The CDR3 nucleotides are TGCAGTGCTAGGGGGGGAGTCCAAGAGACCCAGTACTTC. It codes for CSARGGVQETQYF.

This chain links TRBV5-4 with TRBJ2-7; D may be TRBD2 (5 bases). Germline V CDR1 and CDR2: SGHNT, YYREEE (reference sequence). Between the trimmed V and J ends, which lost 0 bases and 7 bases, there was a span of 11 bases. The CDR3 spans 13 residues. The CDR3 sequence: CASSLDPTGEQYF. In nucleotides, the CDR3 is TGTGCCAGCAGCTTGGATCCAACGGGGGAGCAGTACTTC. The variable domain in full, completed from reference TRBV5-4 and TRBJ2-7, reads ETGVTQSPTHLIKTRGQQVTLRCSSQSGHNTVSWYQQALGQGPQFIFQYYREEENGRGNFPPRFSGLQFPNYSSELNVNALELDDSALYLCASSLDPTGEQYFGPGTRLTVT.

The chain has TRBV27 and TRBJ2-1, with TRBD1 matching over 7 bases. Germline CDR1 is MNHEY and CDR2 is SMNVEV (reference sequence). Unmatched junction bases numbered 5, after V lost 2 bases and J lost 7 bases. This CDR3 is built from 14 residues. CDR3 loop: CASSLGDSRNEQFF. CDR3 nucleotides: TGTGCCAGCAGTTTAGGGGACAGTAGGAATGAGCAGTTCTTC.

This clonotype counts as medium-sized. The chain employs TRBV20-1 and TRBJ1-5; the match to TRBD1 covers 8 bases. Trimming took 6 bases from V and 3 from J; bases not matched to a gene: 7. Germline values: CDR1 DFQATT, CDR2 SNEGSKA (reference sequence). The CDR3 sequence is 14 residues long. The CDR3 spells CSAEGDRNNQPQHF. The CDR3 DNA is TGCAGTGCCGAGGGGGACAGGAACAATCAGCCCCAGCATTTT.